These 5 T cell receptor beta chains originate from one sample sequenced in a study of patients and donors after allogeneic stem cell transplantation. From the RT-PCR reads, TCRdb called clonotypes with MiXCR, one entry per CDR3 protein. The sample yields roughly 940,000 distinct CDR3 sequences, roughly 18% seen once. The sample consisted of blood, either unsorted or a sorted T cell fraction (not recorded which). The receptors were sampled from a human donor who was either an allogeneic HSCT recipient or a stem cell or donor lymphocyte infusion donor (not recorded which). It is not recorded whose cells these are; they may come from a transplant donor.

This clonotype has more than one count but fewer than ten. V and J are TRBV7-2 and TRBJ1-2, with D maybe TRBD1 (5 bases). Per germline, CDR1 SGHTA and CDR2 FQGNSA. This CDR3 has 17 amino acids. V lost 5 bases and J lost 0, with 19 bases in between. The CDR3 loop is CASSPYPGHLANYGYTF. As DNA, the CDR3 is TGTGCCAGCAGCCCCTATCCAGGGCACTTAGCTAACTATGGCTACACCTTC.

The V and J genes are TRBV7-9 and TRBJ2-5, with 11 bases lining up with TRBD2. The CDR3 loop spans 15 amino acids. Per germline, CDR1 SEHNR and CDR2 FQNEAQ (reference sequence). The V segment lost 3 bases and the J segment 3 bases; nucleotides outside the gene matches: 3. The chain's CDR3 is CASSFRLAGKETQYF. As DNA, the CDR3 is TGTGCCAGCAGCTTCAGACTAGCGGGGAAAGAGACCCAGTACTTC.

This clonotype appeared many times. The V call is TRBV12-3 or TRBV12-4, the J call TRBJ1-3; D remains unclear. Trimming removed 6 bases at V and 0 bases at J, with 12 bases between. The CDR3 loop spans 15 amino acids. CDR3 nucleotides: TGTGCCAGCAGCTCACGGTTGGGCTCTGGAAACACCATATATTTT. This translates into CASSSRLGSGNTIYF.

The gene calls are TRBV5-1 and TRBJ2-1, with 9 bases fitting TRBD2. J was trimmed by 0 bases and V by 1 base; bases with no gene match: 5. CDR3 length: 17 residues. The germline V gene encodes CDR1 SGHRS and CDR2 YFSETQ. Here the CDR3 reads CASSLRLAGLSYNEQFF. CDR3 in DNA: TGCGCCAGCAGCTTGCGGCTAGCGGGACTCTCCTACAATGAGCAGTTCTTC.

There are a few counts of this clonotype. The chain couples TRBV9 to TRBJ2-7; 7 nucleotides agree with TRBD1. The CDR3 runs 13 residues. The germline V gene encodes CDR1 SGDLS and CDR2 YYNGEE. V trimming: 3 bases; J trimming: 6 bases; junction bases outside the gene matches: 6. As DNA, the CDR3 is TGTGCCAGCAGCGGTACAGGGGAAAGCGAGCAGTACTTC. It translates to CASSGTGESEQYF. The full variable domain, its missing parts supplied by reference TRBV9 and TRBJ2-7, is DSGVTQTPKHLITATGQRVTLRCSPRSGDLSVYWYQQSLDQGLQFLIQYYNGEERAKGNILERFSAQQFPDLHSELNLSSLELGDSALYFCASSGTGESEQYFGPGTRLTVT.